The 27 T cell receptor beta chains in this list originate from one sample, sequenced in a study of identical twins. One entry per CDR3 protein results from TCRdb running MiXCR on the 5' RACE reads. The sample includes around 1.7 million distinct CDR3 sequences, about 32% of them seen just once. Sequencing was performed on cord blood. The receptors originated from a newborn girl in good health.

The chain employs TRBV10-1 and TRBJ2-3; 11 nucleotides agree with TRBD2. The V gene end was trimmed by 2 bases and the J gene end by 2 bases; junction bases not matched to a gene: 3. CDR1 and CDR2 (germline): WNHNN, SYGVQD (reference sequence). This CDR3 is 16 amino acids long. The CDR3 nucleotides are TGCGCCAGCAGTGAGGGGACTAGCGGAGCCACAGATACGCAGTATTTT. Protein sequence: CASSEGTSGATDTQYF.

J is TRBJ1-5 and V is TRBV20-1, with 8 nucleotides matching TRBD1. V was pared by 5 bases and J by 1 base, with 7 bases of the junction left unmatched. Germline CDR1 reads DFQATT; CDR2 reads SNEGSKA (reference sequence). This CDR3 has 15 residues. The CDR3 region has the DNA TGCAGTGCTGGACAGGGAAGCGGGAGCAATCAGCCCCAGCATTTT. Translating it yields CSAGQGSGSNQPQHF.

This clonotype was detected only a few times. The chain uses TRBV10-3 and TRBJ1-5; 8 bases line up with TRBD1. V lost 1 base, J lost 0 bases, and 2 bases stayed unmatched. This CDR3 has 16 residues. Germline assignment: CDR1 ENHRY and CDR2 SYGVKD. In DNA form, the CDR3 reads TGTGCCATCAGTGAGTGGGGGACAGGTAGCAATCAGCCCCAGCATTTT. As protein: CAISEWGTGSNQPQHF.

To note about this clonotype: A much larger clone sits a single nucleotide away, making a read error possible. The chain couples TRBV29-1 to TRBJ2-5; D gene uncertain. Germline assignment: CDR1 SQVTM and CDR2 ANQGSEA. With 4 bases removed from V and 11 bases from J, the gap between germline ends came to 17 bases. The CDR3 sequence is 12 residues long. As DNA, the CDR3 is TGCAGCGTTGGTGGTAGCCACAATGAGCAGTACTTC. Translation: CSVGGSHNEQYF.

This clonotype came up many times. V and J are TRBV10-3 and TRBJ2-7; D gene ambiguous. The germline V and J ends were trimmed by 6 bases and 2 bases, with 14 bases remaining between them. The germline V gene encodes CDR1 ENHRY and CDR2 SYGVKD. The CDR3 has 14 residues. CDR3 amino acids: CAIRDLLPTYEQYF. CDR3 DNA sequence: TGTGCCATCAGAGACTTACTCCCCACCTACGAGCAGTACTTC.

This clonotype was detected a few times. The chain couples TRBV28 to TRBJ2-7; 10 positions agree with TRBD1. This CDR3 region has 16 residues. CDR1 MDHEN and CDR2 SYDVKM come from the germline V gene. V shed 2 bases and J 3 bases; nucleotides not matched to a gene: 7. The CDR3 bases are TGTGCCAGCAGTTTAATCTTCCGGACAGGGGGCTACGAGCAGTACTTC. Amino acid sequence: CASSLIFRTGGYEQYF.

The chain has TRBV5-1 and TRBJ2-7, with a possible D match to TRBD2 (5 bases). The ends were cut back, 5 bases at V and 7 bases at J, with 22 bases in the middle. CDR3 length: 15 residues. Germline V gene lookup returns CDR1 SGHRS and CDR2 YFSETQ. This CDR3 reads CASRVDGLTLREQYF. In DNA form, the CDR3 reads TGCGCCAGCAGAGTCGACGGACTTACTCTTAGGGAGCAGTACTTC. Looking up the rest from reference TRBV5-1 and TRBJ2-7 gives the full variable domain: KAGVTQTPRYLIKTRGQQVTLSCSPISGHRSVSWYQQTPGQGLQFLFEYFSETQRNKGNFPGRFSGRQFSNSRSEMNVSTLELGDSALYLCASRVDGLTLREQYFGPGTRLTVT.

This rearrangement joins TRBV12-3 or TRBV12-4 to TRBJ1-4; 7 bases are a match to TRBD1. V shed 4 bases, J shed 7 bases, and the junction held 12 bases outside the gene matches. The CDR3 is 16 amino acids. This CDR3 reads CASSSSDRDRIEKLFF. CDR3 nucleotide sequence: TGTGCCAGCAGTTCAAGCGATCGGGACAGAATTGAAAAACTGTTTTTT.

This clonotype was counted a few times. This chain links TRBV12-3 or TRBV12-4 with TRBJ2-7; 7 positions agree with TRBD1. CDR3 length: 16 residues. Unmatched junction bases numbered 12, after V lost 3 bases and J lost 4 bases. The DNA of the CDR3 is TGTGCCAGCAGTTTGACTGAGGGCAGGGGGAAATACGAGCAGTACTTC. Translating it yields CASSLTEGRGKYEQYF.

The V and J genes are TRBV19 and TRBJ2-3; a weak D match, TRBD2 (6 bases). V gave up 6 bases and J gave up 8 bases, with 18 bases separating them. The CDR3 runs 14 residues. Germline V CDR1 and CDR2: LNHDA, SQIVND (reference sequence). The CDR3 reads CASSSILRRGTQYF. The CDR3 bases are TGTGCCAGTAGCTCAATCCTAAGGAGGGGTACGCAGTATTTT.

This clonotype occurred many times. V and J are TRBV3-1 and TRBJ2-7, with D maybe TRBD1 (5 bases). The J call is uncertain, as TRBJ2-5 better fits the DNA end. CDR3 length: 14 amino acids. Germline CDR1 LGHDT, CDR2 YNNKEL (reference sequence). As DNA, the CDR3 is TGTGCCAGCAGCCAAGACAGGGTGTACGAGACCCAGTACTTC. Translated: CASSQDRVYETQYF.

With regard to this clonotype: This could be a read error, since a much larger clone is one nucleotide away. V is TRBV9 and J is TRBJ2-7; the match to TRBD2 covers 11 bases. V shed 4 bases and J 0 bases; nucleotides not matched to a gene: 6. In germline, CDR1 is SGDLS, CDR2 YYNGEE. The CDR3 consists of 16 residues. Here the CDR3 reads CASSPGTSGTSYEQYF. As DNA, the CDR3 is TGTGCCAGCAGCCCCGGGACTAGCGGTACCTCCTACGAGCAGTACTTC. The entire variable domain, with the rest obtained from reference TRBV9 and TRBJ2-7, is as follows: DSGVTQTPKHLITATGQRVTLRCSPRSGDLSVYWYQQSLDQGLQFLIQYYNGEERAKGNILERFSAQQFPDLHSELNLSSLELGDSALYFCASSPGTSGTSYEQYFGPGTRLTVT.

The chain links TRBV6-2 or TRBV6-3 to TRBJ2-1; TRBD2 matches at 10 bases. Germline V lookup: CDR1 MNHEY, CDR2 SVGEGT. V dropped 5 bases and J dropped 5; count of bases not matched to a gene: 6. The CDR3 contains 15 residues. For the CDR3, the DNA is TGTGCCAGCAGTACAAAGCGGGAGGGTAACAATGAGCAGTTCTTC. Protein: CASSTKREGNNEQFF.

V and J are TRBV20-1 and TRBJ2-1; TRBD1 aligns across 8 bases. Germline assignment: CDR1 DFQATT and CDR2 SNEGSKA (reference sequence). The CDR3 is made up of 16 amino acids. The J segment lost 7 bases and the V segment lost 3 bases, leaving 14 bases of the junction unmatched. The chain's CDR3 is CSASRQGPWNGNEQFF. CDR3 nucleotides: TGCAGTGCTAGCAGACAGGGGCCTTGGAATGGGAATGAGCAGTTCTTC.

In the case of this clonotype: Mismatch with germline at one junction end may stem from a read error. The chain links TRBV10-3 to TRBJ2-7; weak D call: TRBD1 (5 bases). CDR1 and CDR2 (germline): ENHRY, SYGVKD. The CDR3 is 13 residues long. The CDR3 loop is CAISGTPTYEQHF. CDR3 DNA sequence: TGTGCCATCAGTGGGACACCCACCTACGAGCAGCACTTC.

In its sample, this clonotype was seen a few times. V and J are TRBV13 and TRBJ2-3, with TRBD1 matching 7 bases. This CDR3 is 17 amino acids long. Trimming at V came to 3 bases and at J to 2 bases, leaving 11 bases not matched to a gene. Germline V gene data show CDR1 as PRHDT and CDR2 as FYEKMQ (reference sequence). This CDR3 is CASSFYTGTDYTDTQYF. The DNA for the CDR3 is TGTGCCAGCAGCTTCTACACCGGGACAGATTACACAGATACGCAGTATTTT. Using reference TRBV13 and TRBJ2-3 for the parts outside the CDR3, the full variable domain is AAGVIQSPRHLIKEKRETATLKCYPIPRHDTVYWYQQGPGQDPQFLISFYEKMQSDKGSIPDRFSAQQFSDYHSELNMSSLELGDSALYFCASSFYTGTDYTDTQYFGPGTRLTVL.

This clonotype showed up just a few times. The chain has TRBV15 and TRBJ1-1, with D uncertain. Trimming removed 0 bases from V and 1 base from J, with 3 bases in between. The CDR3 contains 13 residues. Germline V gene lookup returns CDR1 LNHNV and CDR2 YYDKDF (reference sequence). CDR3 loop: CATSRDRNTEAFF. CDR3 in DNA: TGTGCCACCAGCAGAGATCGGAACACTGAAGCTTTCTTT.

The chain recombines TRBV20-1 with TRBJ2-1; no firm D call. The DNA end is more similar to TRBJ2-7, so the J call may be wrong. Germline CDR1 is DFQATT and CDR2 is SNEGSKA (reference sequence). This CDR3 has 16 amino acids. The CDR3 DNA reads as TGCAGTGCTAGAGATCCGCTAGGAGTCTCCTACAATGAGCAGTACTTC. Its translation: CSARDPLGVSYNEQYF.

This clonotype occurred a few times. The chain couples TRBV20-1 to TRBJ2-5, with D possibly matching TRBD2 (5 bases). The V end lost 0 bases, the J end lost 11 bases, and 16 bases lay between the germline ends. This CDR3 has 13 residues. Germline assignment: CDR1 DFQATT and CDR2 SNEGSKA (reference sequence). Written as DNA, the CDR3 is TGCAGTGCTAGAGATAACCTAGCCGATGAGCAGTACTTC. Translated: CSARDNLADEQYF.

This clonotype showed up just a few times. V gene TRBV29-1 combines with J gene TRBJ1-2, with D tentatively TRBD1 (6 bases). The CDR3 loop spans 11 amino acids. V lost 4 bases, J lost 8 bases, and 11 bases lay in between. Per germline, CDR1 SQVTM and CDR2 ANQGSEA. The CDR3 sequence: CSVVGGRGYTF. CDR3 in DNA: TGCAGCGTTGTCGGGGGGCGCGGCTACACCTTC.

This clonotype was counted only a few times. The chain has TRBV20-1 and TRBJ2-7; 9 positions match TRBD1. V lost 5 bases and J lost 6; bases outside the gene matches: 8. Germline CDR1 DFQATT, CDR2 SNEGSKA (reference sequence). The CDR3 is 13 amino acids. The CDR3 DNA follows: TGCAGTGCTGACCGGGACAGGGTGGGCGAGCAGTACTTC. It translates to CSADRDRVGEQYF.

This clonotype came up a few times. This chain uses TRBV5-1 with TRBJ2-2, with 7 bases fitting TRBD1. J was trimmed by 2 bases and V by 4 bases; bases with no gene match: 8. Germline CDR1 SGHRS, CDR2 YFSETQ. The CDR3 totals 16 residues. CDR3 sequence: CASSRLGQHNTGELFF. The CDR3 coding sequence is TGCGCCAGCAGCCGCCTGGGACAGCATAACACCGGGGAGCTGTTTTTT.

This clonotype was detected many times. The chain is built from TRBV12-3 or TRBV12-4 and TRBJ2-5; D perhaps matches TRBD2 (5 bases). The CDR3 totals 14 residues. V shed 6 bases and J shed 1 base, with 12 bases lying between them. CDR3 protein: CASSLRARQETQYF. In nucleotides, the CDR3 is TGTGCCAGCAGCCTGAGGGCTCGCCAAGAGACCCAGTACTTC.

The chain uses TRBV4-2 and TRBJ2-7; TRBD1 matches 7 bases. The germline V gene encodes CDR1 LGHNA and CDR2 YNFKEQ. The trim removed 4 bases at V and 3 bases at J, leaving 6 bases unmatched. This CDR3 region has 14 residues. The CDR3 DNA sequence: TGTGCCAGCAGCCCAGAGCGACAGGGCTACGAGCAGTACTTC. Translating it yields CASSPERQGYEQYF.

About this clonotype: It is likely a read error: a sequence one base away is far more abundant. The V gene is TRBV7-9, the J gene TRBJ2-3; the D gene is possibly TRBD1 (7 bases). The germline CDR1 and CDR2 sequences are SEHNR and FQNEAQ (reference sequence). The CDR3 is 15 amino acids. The CDR3 DNA is TGTGCCAGCAGCTTAGGACAGGGAGGCACAGATACGCGGTATTTT. Translating it yields CASSLGQGGTDTRYF.

CDR3 nucleotides: TGTGCCGGCAGCGTGAGACAATATAGCAATCAGCCCCAGCATTTT. Its translation is CAGSVRQYSNQPQHF. J is TRBJ1-5 and V is TRBV21-1. TRBV21-1 is a listed pseudogene. This CDR3 comprises 15 residues.

This clonotype was found a few times. The chain couples TRBV3-1 to TRBJ2-1; 8 positions match TRBD1. CDR1 LGHDT and CDR2 YNNKEL come from the germline V gene (reference sequence). The CDR3 extends over 14 amino acids. Trimming cost V 5 bases and J 7 bases; bases outside gene matches: 7. In DNA, the CDR3 is TGTGCCAGCAGCTCCCGGGACAGGCCTAATGAGCAGTTCTTC. Translation: CASSSRDRPNEQFF.